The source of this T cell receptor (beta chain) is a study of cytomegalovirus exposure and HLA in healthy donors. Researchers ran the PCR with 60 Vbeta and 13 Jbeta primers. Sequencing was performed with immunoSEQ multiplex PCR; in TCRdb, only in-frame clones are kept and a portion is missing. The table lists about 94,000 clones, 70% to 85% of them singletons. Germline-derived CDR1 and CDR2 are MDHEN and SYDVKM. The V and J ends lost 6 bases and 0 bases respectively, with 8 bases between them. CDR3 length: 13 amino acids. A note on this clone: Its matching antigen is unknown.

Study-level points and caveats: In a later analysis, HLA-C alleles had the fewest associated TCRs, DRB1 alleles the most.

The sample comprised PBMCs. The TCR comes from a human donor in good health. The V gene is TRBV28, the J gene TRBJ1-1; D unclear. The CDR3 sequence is CASREVMNTEAFF. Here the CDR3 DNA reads TGTGCCAGCAGGGAGGTTATGAACACTGAAGCTTTCTTT.